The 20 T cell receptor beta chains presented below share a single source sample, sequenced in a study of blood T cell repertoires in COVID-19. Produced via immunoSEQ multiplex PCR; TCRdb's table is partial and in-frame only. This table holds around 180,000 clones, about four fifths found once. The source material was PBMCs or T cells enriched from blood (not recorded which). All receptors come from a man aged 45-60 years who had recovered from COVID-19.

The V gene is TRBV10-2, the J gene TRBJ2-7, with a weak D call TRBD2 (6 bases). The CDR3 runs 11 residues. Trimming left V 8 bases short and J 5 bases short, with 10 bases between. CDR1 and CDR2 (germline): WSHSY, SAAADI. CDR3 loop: CASSEGNEQYF. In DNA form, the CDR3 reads TGCGCCAGCTCGGAGGGCAACGAGCAGTACTTC.

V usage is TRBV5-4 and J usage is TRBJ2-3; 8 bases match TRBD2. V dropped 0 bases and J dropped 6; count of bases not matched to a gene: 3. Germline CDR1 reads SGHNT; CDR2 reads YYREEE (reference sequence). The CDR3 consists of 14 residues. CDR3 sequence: CASSLGLAMDTQYF. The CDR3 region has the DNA TGTGCCAGCAGCTTGGGACTAGCGATGGATACGCAGTATTTT.

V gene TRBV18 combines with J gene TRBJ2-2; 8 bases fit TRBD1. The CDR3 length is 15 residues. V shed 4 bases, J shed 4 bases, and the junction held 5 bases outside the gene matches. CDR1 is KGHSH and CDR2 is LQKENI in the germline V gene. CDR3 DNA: TGTGCCAGCTCACAAGGACAGGGAGGCACCGGGGAGCTGTTTTTT. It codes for CASSQGQGGTGELFF. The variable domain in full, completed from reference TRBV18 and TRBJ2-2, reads NAGVMQNPRHLVRRRGQEARLRCSPMKGHSHVYWYRQLPEEGLKFMVYLQKENIIDESGMPKERFSAEFPKEGPSILRIQQVVRGDSAAYFCASSQGQGGTGELFFGEGSRLTVL.

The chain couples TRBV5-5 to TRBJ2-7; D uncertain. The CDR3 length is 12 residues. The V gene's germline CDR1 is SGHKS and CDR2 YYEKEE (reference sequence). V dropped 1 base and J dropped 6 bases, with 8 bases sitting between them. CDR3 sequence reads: CASSLSGGEQYF. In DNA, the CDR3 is TGTGCCAGCAGCTTGTCCGGTGGCGAGCAGTACTTC.

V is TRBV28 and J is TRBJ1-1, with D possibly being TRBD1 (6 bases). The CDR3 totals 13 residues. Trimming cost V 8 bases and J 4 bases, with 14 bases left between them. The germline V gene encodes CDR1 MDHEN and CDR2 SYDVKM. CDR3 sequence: CASGTGRATEAFF. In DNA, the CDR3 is TGTGCCAGCGGAACAGGGAGGGCCACTGAAGCTTTCTTT.

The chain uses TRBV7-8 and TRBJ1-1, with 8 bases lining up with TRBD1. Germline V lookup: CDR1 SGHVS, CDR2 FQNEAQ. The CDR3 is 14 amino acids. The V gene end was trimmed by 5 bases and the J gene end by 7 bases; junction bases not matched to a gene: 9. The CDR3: CASSVRDRGGEAFF. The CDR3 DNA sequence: TGTGCCAGCAGCGTCCGAGACAGGGGCGGTGAAGCTTTCTTT.

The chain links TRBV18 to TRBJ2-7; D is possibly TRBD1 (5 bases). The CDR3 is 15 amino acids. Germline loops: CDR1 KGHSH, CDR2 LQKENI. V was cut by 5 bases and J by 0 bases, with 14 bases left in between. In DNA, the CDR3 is TGTGCCAGCTCAGGGGCAGGGTCCCTCTCCTACGAGCAGTACTTC. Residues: CASSGAGSLSYEQYF.

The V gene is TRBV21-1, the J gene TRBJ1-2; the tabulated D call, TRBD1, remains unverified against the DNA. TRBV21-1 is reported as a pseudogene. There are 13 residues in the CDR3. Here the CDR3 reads CASSKQGPDGYTF. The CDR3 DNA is TGTGCCAGCAGTAAACAGGGTCCTGATGGCTACACCTTC.

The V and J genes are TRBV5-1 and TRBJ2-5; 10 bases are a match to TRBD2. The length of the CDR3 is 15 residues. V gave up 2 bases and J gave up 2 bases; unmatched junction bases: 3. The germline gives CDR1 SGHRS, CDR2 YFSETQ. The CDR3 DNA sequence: TGCGCCAGCAGCTTCCCTAGCGGGGGACAAGAGACCCAGTACTTC. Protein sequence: CASSFPSGGQETQYF.

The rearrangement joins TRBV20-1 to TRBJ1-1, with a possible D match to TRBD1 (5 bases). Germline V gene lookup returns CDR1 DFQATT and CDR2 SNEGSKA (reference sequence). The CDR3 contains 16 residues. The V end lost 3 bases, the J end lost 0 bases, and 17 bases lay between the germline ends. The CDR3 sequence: CSASIQRRGLNTEAFF. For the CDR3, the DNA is TGCAGTGCTAGTATCCAGCGAAGGGGATTGAACACTGAAGCTTTCTTT.

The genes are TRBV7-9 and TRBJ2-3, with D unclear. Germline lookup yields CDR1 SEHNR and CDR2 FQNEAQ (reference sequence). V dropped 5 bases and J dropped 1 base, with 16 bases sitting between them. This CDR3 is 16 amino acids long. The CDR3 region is CASSAGRISGTDTQYF. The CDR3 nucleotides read TGTGCCAGCAGCGCTGGTCGGATAAGCGGCACAGATACGCAGTATTTT.

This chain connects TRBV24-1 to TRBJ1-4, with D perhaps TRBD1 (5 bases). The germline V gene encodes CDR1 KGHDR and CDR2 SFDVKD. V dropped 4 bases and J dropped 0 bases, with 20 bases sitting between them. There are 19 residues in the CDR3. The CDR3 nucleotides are TGTGCCACCAGTGAAACAGGACGCCCCGACCCTACAACTAATGAAAAACTGTTTTTT. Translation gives CATSETGRPDPTTNEKLFF.

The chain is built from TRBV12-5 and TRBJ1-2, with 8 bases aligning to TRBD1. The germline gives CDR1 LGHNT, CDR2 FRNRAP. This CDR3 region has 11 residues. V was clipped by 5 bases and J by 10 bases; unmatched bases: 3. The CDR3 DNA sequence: TGTGCTAGTGGTCGACAGGGGTCCTACACCTTC. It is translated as CASGRQGSYTF.

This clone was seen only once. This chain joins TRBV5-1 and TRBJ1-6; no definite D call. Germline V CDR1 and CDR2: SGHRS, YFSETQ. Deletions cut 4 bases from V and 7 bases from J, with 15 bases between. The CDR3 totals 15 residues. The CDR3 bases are TGCGCCAGCAGCCCACGGGAGGACGGAAATTCACCCCTCCACTTT. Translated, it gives CASSPREDGNSPLHF.

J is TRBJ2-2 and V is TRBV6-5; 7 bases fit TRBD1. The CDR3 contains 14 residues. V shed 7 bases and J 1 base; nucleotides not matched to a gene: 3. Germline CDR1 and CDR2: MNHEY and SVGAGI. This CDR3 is CASKRDRNTGELFF. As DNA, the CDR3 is TGTGCCAGCAAAAGGGACAGGAACACCGGGGAGCTGTTTTTT.

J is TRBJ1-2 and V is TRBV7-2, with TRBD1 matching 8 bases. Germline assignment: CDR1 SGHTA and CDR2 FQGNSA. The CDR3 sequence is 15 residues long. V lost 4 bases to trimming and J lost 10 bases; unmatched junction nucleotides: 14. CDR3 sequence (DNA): TGTGCCAGCAGCTCGGGACAGGCCCCGAGAGTTGACTACACCTTC. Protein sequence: CASSSGQAPRVDYTF.

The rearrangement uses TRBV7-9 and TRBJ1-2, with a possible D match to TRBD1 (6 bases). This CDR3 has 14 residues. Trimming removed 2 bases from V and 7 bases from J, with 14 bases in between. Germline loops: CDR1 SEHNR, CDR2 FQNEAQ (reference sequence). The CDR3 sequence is CASSLIQGSGGYTF. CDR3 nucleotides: TGTGCCAGCAGCTTAATACAGGGTTCAGGTGGCTACACCTTC.

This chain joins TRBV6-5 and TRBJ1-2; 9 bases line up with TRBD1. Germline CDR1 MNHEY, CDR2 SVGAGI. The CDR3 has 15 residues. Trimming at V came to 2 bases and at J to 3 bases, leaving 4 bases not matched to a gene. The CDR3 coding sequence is TGTGCCAGCAGTTACGCGGGACAGGGACACTATGGCTACACCTTC. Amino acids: CASSYAGQGHYGYTF.

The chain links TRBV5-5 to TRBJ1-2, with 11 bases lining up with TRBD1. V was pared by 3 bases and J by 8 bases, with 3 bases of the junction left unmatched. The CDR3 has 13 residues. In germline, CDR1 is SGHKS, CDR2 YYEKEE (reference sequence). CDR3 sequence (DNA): TGTGCCAGCAGCTCGGACAGGGGGCCCGGCTACACCTTC. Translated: CASSSDRGPGYTF.

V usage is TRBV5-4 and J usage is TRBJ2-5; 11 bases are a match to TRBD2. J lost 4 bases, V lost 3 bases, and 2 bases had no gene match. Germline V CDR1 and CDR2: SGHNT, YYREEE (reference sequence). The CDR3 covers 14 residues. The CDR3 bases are TGTGCCAGCAGCTCCGGACTAGCGGGAGAGACCCAGTACTTC. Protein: CASSSGLAGETQYF.